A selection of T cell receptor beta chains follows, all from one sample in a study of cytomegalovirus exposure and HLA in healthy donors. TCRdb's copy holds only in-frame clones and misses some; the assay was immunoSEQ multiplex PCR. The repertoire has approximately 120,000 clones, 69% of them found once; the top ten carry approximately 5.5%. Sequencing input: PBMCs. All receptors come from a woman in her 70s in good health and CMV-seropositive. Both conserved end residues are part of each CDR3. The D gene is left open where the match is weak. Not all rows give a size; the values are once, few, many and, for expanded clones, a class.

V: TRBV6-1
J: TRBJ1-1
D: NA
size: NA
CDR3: CASSEGAWNTEAFF
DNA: TGTGCCAGCAGTGAGGGGGCATGGAACACTGAAGCTTTCTTT

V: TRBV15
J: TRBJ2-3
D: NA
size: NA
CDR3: CATSRGGLAQNTQYF
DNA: TGTGCCACCAGCAGAGGGGGTCTAGCCCAGAATACGCAGTATTTT

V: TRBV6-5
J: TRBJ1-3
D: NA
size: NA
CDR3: CASSSGAVSGNTIYF
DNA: TGTGCCAGCAGTTCGGGAGCTGTCTCTGGAAACACCATATATTTT

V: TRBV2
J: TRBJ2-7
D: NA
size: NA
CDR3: CASSEGQSYEQYF
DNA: TGTGCCAGCAGTGAAGGACAGTCTTACGAGCAGTACTTC

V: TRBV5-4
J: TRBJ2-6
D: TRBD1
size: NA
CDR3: CASSLGTGGLTGANVLTF
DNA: TGTGCCAGCAGCTTAGGGACAGGGGGTTTGACTGGGGCCAACGTCCTGACTTTC

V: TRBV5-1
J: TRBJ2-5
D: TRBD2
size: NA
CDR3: CASSSGASGGGETQYF
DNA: TGCGCCAGCAGCTCTGGGGCTAGCGGGGGGGGAGAGACCCAGTACTTC

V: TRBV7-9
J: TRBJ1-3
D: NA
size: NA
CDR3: CASSLDRVSGNTIYF
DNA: TGTGCCAGCAGCTTAGACAGGGTCTCTGGAAACACCATATATTTT

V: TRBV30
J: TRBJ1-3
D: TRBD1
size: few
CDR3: CAWSFRQGTIYF
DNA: TGTGCCTGGAGTTTTAGACAGGGCACCATATATTTT

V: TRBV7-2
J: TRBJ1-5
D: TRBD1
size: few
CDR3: CASRDGTGGYQPQHF
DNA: TGTGCCAGCAGGGACGGGACAGGGGGCTATCAGCCCCAGCATTTT

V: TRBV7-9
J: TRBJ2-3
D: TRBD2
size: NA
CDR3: CASSPGTSGDTDTQYF
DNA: TGTGCCAGCAGCCCCGGGACTAGCGGGGACACAGATACGCAGTATTTT

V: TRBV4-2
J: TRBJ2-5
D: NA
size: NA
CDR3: CASSQEFEETQYF
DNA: TGTGCCAGCAGCCAAGAATTCGAGGAGACCCAGTACTTC

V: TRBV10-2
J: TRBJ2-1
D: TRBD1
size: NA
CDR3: CASSEVTGGSSYNEQFF
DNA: TGCGCCAGCAGTGAAGTGACAGGGGGTAGCTCCTACAATGAGCAGTTCTTC

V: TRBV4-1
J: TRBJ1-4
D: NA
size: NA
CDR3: CASSQVTTGYEEKLFF
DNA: TGCGCCAGCAGCCAAGTGACGACAGGTTACGAGGAAAAACTGTTTTTT

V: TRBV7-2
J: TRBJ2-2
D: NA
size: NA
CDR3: CASSPLGGELFF
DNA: TGTGCCAGCAGCCCCCTCGGCGGGGAGCTGTTTTTT

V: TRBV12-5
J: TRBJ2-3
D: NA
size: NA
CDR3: CASGYAGSSTDTQYF
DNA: TGTGCTAGTGGTTATGCGGGATCTAGCACAGATACGCAGTATTTT

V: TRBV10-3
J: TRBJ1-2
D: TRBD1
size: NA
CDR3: CAISESGQGSIGYTF
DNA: TGTGCCATCAGTGAGTCGGGACAGGGGTCTATTGGCTACACCTTC

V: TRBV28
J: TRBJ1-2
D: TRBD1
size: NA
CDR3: CAGSSLGGVYGYTF
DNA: TGTGCCGGGTCCTCGTTAGGGGGCGTGTATGGCTACACCTTC

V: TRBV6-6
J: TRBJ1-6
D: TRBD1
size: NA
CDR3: CASSSLGGGSPLHF
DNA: TGTGCCAGCAGTTCGTTAGGGGGCGGTTCACCCCTCCACTTT

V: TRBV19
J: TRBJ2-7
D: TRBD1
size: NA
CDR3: CASSIVGGPNEQYF
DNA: TGTGCCAGTAGTATAGTAGGGGGCCCGAACGAGCAGTACTTC

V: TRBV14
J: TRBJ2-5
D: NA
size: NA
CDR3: CASSRSLPGQETQYF
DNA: TGTGCCAGCAGCCGTTCCCTTCCGGGACAAGAGACCCAGTACTTC

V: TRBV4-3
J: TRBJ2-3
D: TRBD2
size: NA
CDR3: CASSQGGLAGVSGADTQYF
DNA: TGCGCCAGCAGCCAAGGCGGACTAGCGGGGGTTTCGGGTGCAGATACGCAGTATTTT

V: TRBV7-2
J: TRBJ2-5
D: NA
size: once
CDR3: CASSAGTRETQYF
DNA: TGTGCCAGCAGCGCCGGGACTCGAGAGACCCAGTACTTC

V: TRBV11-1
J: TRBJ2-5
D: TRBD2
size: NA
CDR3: CASSTGGAGETQYF
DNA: TGTGCCAGCAGCACCGGGGGGGCCGGAGAGACCCAGTACTTC

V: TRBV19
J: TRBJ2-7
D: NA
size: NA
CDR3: CASTPQGAYEQYF
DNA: TGTGCCAGTACCCCACAGGGCGCCTACGAGCAGTACTTC

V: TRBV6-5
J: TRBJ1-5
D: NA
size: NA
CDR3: CASSYSGFQPQHF
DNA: TGTGCCAGCAGTTACTCCGGGTTTCAGCCCCAGCATTTT

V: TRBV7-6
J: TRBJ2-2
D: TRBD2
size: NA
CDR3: CASSISGGANTGELFF
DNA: TGTGCCAGCAGCATTAGCGGGGGGGCGAACACCGGGGAGCTGTTTTTT

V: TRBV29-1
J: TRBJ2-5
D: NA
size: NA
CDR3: CSVQPLAWAQETQYF
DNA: TGCAGCGTCCAACCCCTGGCCTGGGCCCAAGAGACCCAGTACTTC

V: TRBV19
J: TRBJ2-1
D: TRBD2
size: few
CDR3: CASSISAQTSPYNEQFF
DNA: TGTGCCAGTAGTATATCGGCCCAGACTAGCCCCTACAATGAGCAGTTCTTC

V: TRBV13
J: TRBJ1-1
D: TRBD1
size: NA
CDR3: CASSSGQPNTEAFF
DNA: TGTGCCAGCAGCTCGGGACAGCCTAACACTGAAGCTTTCTTT

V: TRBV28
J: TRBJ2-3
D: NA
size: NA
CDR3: CASSLQLGDTQYF
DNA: TGTGCCAGCAGTTTACAACTAGGAGATACGCAGTATTTT

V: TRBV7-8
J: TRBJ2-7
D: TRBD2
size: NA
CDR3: CASSSGLTTYEQYF
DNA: TGTGCCAGCAGCTCGGGACTAACGACCTACGAGCAGTACTTC

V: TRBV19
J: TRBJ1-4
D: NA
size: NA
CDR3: CASSPTWTVATNEKLFF
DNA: TGTGCCAGTAGTCCTACCTGGACAGTTGCAACTAATGAAAAACTGTTTTTT

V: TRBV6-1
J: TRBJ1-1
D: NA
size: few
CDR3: CAGNKAGQNTEAFF
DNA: TGTGCCGGAAATAAGGCAGGTCAGAACACTGAAGCTTTCTTT

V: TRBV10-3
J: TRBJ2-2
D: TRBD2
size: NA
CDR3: CAIRPSGGAGTGELFF
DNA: TGTGCCATCAGGCCTAGCGGGGGGGCGGGCACCGGGGAGCTGTTTTTT

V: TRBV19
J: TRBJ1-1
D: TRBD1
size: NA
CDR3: CASSIPWTGNTEAFF
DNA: TGTGCCAGTAGTATCCCCTGGACAGGGAACACTGAAGCTTTCTTT